The clone carrying this TCR beta chain has at least ten counts. This record belongs to a study of early T cells in non-severe SARS-CoV-2 infection. About the research overall: Sequenced bulk RNA came from whole blood that was unsorted, and chains were unpaired.

Researchers tagged individual cDNA molecules with unique molecular identifiers. TCRdb used MiXCR to reprocess the 5' RACE reads, holding one entry per CDR3 protein. The sample includes 35,000 to 40,000 distinct CDR3 sequences, less than 6.5% of them seen just once. The CDR3 totals 15 residues. V lost 6 bases and J lost 1, with 15 bases in between. The specimen was whole blood. The chain carries TRBV12-3 or TRBV12-4 and TRBJ1-1; D possibly corresponds to TRBD1 (5 bases). This receptor was taken from an adult who was a healthcare worker with PCR-confirmed SARS-CoV-2 infection or an uninfected control (not recorded which). The CDR3 DNA follows: TGTGCCAGCAGGGTATCGACAGTACCGAACACTGAAGCTTTCTTT. It specifies CASRVSTVPNTEAFF.